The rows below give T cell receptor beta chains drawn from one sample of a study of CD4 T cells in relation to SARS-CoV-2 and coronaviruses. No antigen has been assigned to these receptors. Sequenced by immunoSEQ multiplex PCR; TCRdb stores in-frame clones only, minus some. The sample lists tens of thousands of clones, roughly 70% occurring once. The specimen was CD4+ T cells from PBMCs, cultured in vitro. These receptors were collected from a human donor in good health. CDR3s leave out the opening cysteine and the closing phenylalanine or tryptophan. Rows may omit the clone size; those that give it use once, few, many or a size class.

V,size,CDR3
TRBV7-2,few,ASSWGLAGEQY
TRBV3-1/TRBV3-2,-,ASSLWTGGNYNEQF
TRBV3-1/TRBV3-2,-,ASSQGGIYGYT
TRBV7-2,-,ASSLAVTSTDTQY
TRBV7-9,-,ASSPLGGTAYEQY
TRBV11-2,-,ASSSPEREGGEQY
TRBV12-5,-,ASGSGRGAFGPQH
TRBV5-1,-,ASSPPAAGGETQY
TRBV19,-,ASSRGVAEAF
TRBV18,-,ASSPSVFTQSGYT
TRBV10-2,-,ASSGSGTSGGRGDTQY
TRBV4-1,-,ASSQGMLGGPRTGELF
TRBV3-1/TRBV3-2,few,ASSQGPYYGYT
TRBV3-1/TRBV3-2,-,ASSQDLAGARTQY
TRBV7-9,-,ASSLIETQY
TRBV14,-,ASSQLAGGYEQY
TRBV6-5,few,ASSYSSGYPAQPQH
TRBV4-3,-,ASSQDWGTGGTDTQY
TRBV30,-,AWATGIYGYT
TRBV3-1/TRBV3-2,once,ASSPFGTEETQY
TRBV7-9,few,ASSAGTISNEQF
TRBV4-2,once,ASSLGLAGVTGELF
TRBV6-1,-,ASSDGGAVTDTQY
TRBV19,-,ASTTDRVLGNTIY
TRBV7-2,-,ASSLDRVWGYT
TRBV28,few,ASLGRVHQPQH